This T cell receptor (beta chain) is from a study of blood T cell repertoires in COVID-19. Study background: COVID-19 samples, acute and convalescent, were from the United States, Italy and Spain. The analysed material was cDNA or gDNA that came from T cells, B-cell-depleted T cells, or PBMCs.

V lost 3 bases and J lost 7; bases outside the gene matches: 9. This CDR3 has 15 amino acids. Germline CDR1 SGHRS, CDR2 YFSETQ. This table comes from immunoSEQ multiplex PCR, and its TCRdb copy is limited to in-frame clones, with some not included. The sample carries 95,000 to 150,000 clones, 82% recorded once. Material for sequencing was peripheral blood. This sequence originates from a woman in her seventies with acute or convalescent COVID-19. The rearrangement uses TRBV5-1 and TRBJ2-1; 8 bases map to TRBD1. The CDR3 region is CASSSRQGSANEQFF. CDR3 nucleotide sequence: TGCGCCAGCAGCTCGAGACAGGGGTCGGCTAATGAGCAGTTCTTC. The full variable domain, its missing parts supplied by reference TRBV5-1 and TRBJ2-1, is KAGVTQTPRYLIKTRGQQVTLSCSPISGHRSVSWYQQTPGQGLQFLFEYFSETQRNKGNFPGRFSGRQFSNSRSEMNVSTLELGDSALYLCASSSRQGSANEQFFGPGTRLTVL.